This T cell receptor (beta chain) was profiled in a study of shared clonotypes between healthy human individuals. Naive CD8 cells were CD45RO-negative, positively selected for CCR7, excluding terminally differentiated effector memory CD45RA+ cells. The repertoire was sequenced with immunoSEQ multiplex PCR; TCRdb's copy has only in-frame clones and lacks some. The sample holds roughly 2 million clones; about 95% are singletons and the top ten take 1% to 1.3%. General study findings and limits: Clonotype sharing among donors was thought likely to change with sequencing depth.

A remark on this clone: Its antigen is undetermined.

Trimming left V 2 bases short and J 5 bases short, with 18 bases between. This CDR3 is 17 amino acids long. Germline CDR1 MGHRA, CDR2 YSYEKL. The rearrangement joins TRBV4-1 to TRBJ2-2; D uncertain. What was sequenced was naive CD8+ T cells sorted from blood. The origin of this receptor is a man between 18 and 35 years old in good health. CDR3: CASSQKYPVAITGELFF. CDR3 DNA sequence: TGCGCCAGCAGCCAAAAGTACCCGGTAGCCATTACCGGGGAGCTGTTTTTT.